This T cell receptor beta chain was recorded in a study of blood T cell repertoires in COVID-19. Study information: Spain, Italy and the United States supplied samples that represented acute and convalescent COVID-19. PBMCs, B-cell-depleted T cells, or T cells provided the cDNA or gDNA that made up the material.

The count of this clone is one. The authors' processing: Amplification of reference gene primers was used by the study to estimate nucleated cell counts. Method: immunoSEQ multiplex PCR; TCRdb's copy keeps in-frame clones and lacks some. V and J calls and clone size follow that table, whereas D and trimming were derived from the DNA. The sample shows 35,000 to 55,000 clones, 82% of them seen only once. Germline CDR1 and CDR2: LNHDA and SQIVND (reference sequence). The V and J ends lost 3 bases and 2 bases respectively, with 10 bases between them. The CDR3 consists of 15 residues. The sample taken for sequencing was peripheral blood. The origin of this receptor is a woman in her 70s with acute or convalescent COVID-19. The chain links TRBV19 to TRBJ1-4; possible D gene TRBD1, 6 bases. The CDR3 DNA reads TGTGCCAGTAGTATTCGGGACATTACTAATGAAAAACTGTTTTTT. Translation: CASSIRDITNEKLFF.